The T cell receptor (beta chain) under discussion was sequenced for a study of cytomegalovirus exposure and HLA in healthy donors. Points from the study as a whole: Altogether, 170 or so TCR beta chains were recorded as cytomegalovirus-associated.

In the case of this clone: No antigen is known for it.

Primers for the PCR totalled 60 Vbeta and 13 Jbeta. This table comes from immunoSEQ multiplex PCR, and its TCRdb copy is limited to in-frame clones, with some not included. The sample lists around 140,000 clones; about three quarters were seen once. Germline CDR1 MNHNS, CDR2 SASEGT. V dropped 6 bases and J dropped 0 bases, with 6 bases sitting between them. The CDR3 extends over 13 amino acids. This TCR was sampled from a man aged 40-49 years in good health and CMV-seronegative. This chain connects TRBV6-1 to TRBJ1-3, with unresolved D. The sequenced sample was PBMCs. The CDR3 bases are TGTGCCAGCAGGTTAGACTCTGGAAACACCATATATTTT. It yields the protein CASRLDSGNTIYF.